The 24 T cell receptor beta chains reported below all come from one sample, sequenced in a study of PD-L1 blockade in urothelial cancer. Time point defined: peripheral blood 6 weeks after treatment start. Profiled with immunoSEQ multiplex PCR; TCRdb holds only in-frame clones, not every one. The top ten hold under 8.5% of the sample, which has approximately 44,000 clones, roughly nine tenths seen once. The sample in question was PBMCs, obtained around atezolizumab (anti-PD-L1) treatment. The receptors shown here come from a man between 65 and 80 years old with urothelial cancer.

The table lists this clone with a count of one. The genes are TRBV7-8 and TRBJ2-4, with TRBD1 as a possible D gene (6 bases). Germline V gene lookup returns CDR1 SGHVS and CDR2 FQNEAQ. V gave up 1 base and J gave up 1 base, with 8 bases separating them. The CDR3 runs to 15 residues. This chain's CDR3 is CASSLGGPAKNIQYF. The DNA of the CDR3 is TGTGCCAGCAGCTTAGGGGGGCCTGCCAAAAACATTCAGTACTTC.

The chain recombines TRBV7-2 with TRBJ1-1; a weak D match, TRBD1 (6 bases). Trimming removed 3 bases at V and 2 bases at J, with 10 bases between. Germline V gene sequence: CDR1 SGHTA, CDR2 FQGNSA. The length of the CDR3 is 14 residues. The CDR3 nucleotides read TGTGCCAGCAGCTTGGACAGAGCAAACACTGAAGCTTTCTTT. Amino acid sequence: CASSLDRANTEAFF.

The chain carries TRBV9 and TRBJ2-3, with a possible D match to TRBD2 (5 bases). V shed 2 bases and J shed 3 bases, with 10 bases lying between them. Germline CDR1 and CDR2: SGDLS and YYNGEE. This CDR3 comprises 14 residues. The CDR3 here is CASSVSPGTDTQYF. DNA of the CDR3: TGTGCCAGCAGCGTCAGCCCGGGGACAGATACGCAGTATTTT.

The CDR3 loop reads CASSVGGGRAYEQYF. The CDR3 DNA reads as TGTGCCAGCAGCGTAGGGGGCGGGAGGGCTTACGAGCAGTACTTC. The gene calls are TRBV9 and TRBJ2-7, with 9 bases lining up with TRBD2. Germline V gives CDR1 SGDLS, CDR2 YYNGEE. Losses at the gene ends were 0 bases for V and 4 bases for J; bases not matched to a gene: 5. CDR3 size: 15 residues.

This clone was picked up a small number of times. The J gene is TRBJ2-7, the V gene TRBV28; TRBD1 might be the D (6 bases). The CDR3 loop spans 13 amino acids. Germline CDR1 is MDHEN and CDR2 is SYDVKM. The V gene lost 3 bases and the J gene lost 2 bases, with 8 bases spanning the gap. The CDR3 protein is CASSFAGAYEQYF. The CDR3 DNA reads TGTGCCAGCAGTTTTGCAGGGGCCTACGAGCAGTACTTC.

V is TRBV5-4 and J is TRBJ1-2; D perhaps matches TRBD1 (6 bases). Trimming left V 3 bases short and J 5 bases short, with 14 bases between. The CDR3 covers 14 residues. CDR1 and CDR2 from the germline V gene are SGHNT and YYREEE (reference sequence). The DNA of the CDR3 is TGTGCCAGCAGCTCCTACAGGGAAGGGTATGGCTACACCTTC. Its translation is CASSSYREGYGYTF.

CDR3 region: CASSYSMTSGTYEQYF. Written as DNA, the CDR3 is TGTGCCAGCAGTTACTCGATGACTAGCGGTACCTACGAGCAGTACTTC. V gene TRBV6-5 combines with J gene TRBJ2-5; TRBD2 matches at 9 bases. Matching the DNA end better, TRBJ2-7 makes the J call doubtful. The length of the CDR3 is 16 residues. The germline CDR1 and CDR2 sequences are MNHEY and SVGAGI.

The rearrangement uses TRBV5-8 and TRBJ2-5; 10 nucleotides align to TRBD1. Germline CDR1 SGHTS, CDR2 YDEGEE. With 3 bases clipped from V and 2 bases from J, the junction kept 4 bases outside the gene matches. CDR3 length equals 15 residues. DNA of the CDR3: TGTGCCAGCAGCTGGACAGGGGGGCGGCAAGAGACCCAGTACTTC. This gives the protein CASSWTGGRQETQYF.

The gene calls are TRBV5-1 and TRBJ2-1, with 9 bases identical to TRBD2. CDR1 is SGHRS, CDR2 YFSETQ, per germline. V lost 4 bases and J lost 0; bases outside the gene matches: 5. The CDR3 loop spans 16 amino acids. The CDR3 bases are TGCGCCAGCAGCGCGCTTAGCGGGAGCTCCTACAATGAGCAGTTCTTC. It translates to CASSALSGSSYNEQFF.

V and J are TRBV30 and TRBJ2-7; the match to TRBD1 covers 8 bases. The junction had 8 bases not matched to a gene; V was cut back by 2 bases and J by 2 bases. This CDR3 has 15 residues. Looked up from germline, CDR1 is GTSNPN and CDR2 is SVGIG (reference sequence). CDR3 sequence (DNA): TGTGCCTGGAGTACTGACAGGGGAGGCCCCTACGAGCAGTACTTC. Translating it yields CAWSTDRGGPYEQYF. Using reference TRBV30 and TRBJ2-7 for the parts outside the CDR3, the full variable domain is SQTIHQWPATLVQPVGSPLSLECTVEGTSNPNLYWYRQAAGRGLQLLFYSVGIGQISSEVPQNLSASRPQDRQFILSSKKLLLSDSGFYLCAWSTDRGGPYEQYFGPGTRLTVT.

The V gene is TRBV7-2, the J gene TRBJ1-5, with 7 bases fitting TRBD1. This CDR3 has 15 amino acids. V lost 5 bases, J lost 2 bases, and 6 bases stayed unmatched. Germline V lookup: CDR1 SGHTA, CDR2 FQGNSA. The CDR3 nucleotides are TGTGCCAGCAGCCTTGACCAGGGGGGCAATCAGCCCCAGCATTTT. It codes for CASSLDQGGNQPQHF. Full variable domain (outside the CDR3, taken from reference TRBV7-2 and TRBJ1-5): GAGVSQSPSNKVTEKGKDVELRCDPISGHTALYWYRQSLGQGLEFLIYFQGNSAPDKSGLPSDRFSAERTGGSVSTLTIQRTQQEDSAVYLCASSLDQGGNQPQHFGDGTRLSIL.

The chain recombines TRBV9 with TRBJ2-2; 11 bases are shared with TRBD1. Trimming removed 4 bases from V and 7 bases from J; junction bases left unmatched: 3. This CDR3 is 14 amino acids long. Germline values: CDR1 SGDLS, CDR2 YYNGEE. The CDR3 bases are TGTGCCAGCAGCACGGGACAGGGGGGCGGGGAGCTGTTTTTT. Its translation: CASSTGQGGGELFF.

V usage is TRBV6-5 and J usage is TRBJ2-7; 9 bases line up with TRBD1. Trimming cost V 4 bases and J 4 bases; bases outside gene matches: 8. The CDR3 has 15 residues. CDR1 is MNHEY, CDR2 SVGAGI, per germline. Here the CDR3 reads CASSFTGTGLYEQYF. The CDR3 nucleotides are TGTGCCAGCAGTTTCACCGGGACAGGGCTATACGAGCAGTACTTC.

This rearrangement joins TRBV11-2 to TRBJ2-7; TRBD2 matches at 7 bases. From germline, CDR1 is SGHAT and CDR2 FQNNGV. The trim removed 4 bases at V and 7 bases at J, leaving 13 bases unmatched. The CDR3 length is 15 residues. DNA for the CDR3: TGTGCCAGCAGCTCCGTAAGGGGAGGGCCGATAGAGCAGTACTTC. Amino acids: CASSSVRGGPIEQYF.

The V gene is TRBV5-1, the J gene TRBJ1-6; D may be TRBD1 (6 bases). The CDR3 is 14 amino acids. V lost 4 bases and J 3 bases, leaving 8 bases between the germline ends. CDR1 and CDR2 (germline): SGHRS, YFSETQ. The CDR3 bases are TGCGCCAGCAGCGCACAGGGCTATAATTCACCCCTCCACTTT. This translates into CASSAQGYNSPLHF.

This CDR3 is CASSRVQGGGYTF. The CDR3 DNA reads TGTGCCAGCAGCCGTGTTCAGGGAGGGGGCTACACCTTC. The rearrangement joins TRBV5-4 to TRBJ1-2, with D perhaps matching TRBD1 (5 bases). V lost 4 bases to trimming and J lost 8 bases, with 15 bases between them. From germline, CDR1 is SGHNT and CDR2 YYREEE (reference sequence). The CDR3 length is 13 residues.

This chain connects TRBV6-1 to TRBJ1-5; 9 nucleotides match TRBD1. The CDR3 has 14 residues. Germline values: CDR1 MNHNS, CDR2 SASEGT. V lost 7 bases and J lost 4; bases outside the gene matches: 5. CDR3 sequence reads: CASIMDRGNQPQHF. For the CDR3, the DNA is TGTGCCAGCATCATGGACAGGGGTAATCAGCCCCAGCATTTT.

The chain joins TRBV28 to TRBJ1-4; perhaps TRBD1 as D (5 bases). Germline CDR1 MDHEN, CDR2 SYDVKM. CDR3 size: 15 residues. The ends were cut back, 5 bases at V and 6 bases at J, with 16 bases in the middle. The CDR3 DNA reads TGTGCCAGCAGTGACTCGACAGCCAGGGATGAAAAACTGTTTTTT. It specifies CASSDSTARDEKLFF.

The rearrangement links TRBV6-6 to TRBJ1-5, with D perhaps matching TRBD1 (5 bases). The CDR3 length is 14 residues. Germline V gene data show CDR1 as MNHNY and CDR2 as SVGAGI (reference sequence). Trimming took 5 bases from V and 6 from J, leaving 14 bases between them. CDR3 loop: CASSPPGGTQPQHF. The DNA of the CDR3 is TGTGCCAGCAGTCCCCCGGGGGGAACTCAGCCCCAGCATTTT.

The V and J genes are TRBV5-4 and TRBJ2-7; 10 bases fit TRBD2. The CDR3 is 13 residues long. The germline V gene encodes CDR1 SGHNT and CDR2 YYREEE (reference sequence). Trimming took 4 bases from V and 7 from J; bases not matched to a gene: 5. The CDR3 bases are TGTGCCAGCAGCCCGGGACTAGCGAGGGAGCAGTACTTC. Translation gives CASSPGLAREQYF.

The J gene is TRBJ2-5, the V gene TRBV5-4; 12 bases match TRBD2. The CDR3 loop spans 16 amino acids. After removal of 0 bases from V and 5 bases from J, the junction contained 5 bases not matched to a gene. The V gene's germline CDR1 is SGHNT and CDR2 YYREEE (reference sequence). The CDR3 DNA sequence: TGTGCCAGCAGCTTGGAGCCTAGCGGGAGGGGTGAGACCCAGTACTTC. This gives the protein CASSLEPSGRGETQYF.

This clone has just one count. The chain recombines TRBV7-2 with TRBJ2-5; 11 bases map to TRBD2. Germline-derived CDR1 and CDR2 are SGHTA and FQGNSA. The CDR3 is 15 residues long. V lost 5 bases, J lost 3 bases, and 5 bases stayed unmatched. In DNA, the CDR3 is TGTGCCAGCAGCCCGTCGGGACTAGCGGAAGAGACCCAGTACTTC. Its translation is CASSPSGLAEETQYF.

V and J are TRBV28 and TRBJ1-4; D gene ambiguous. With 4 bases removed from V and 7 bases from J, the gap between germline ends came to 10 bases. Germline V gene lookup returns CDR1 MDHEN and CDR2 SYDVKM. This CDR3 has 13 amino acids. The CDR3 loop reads CASSSRPIEKLFF. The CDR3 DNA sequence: TGTGCCAGCAGTTCGCGGCCCATTGAAAAACTGTTTTTT.

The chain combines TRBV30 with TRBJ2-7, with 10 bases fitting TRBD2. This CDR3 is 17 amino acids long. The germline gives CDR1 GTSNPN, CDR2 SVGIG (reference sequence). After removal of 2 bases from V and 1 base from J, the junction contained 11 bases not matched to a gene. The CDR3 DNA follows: TGTGCCTGGAGTAAAGCGGGAGGGAGGATTAATTCCTACGAGCAGTACTTC. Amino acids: CAWSKAGGRINSYEQYF. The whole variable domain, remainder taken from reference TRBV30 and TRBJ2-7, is SQTIHQWPATLVQPVGSPLSLECTVEGTSNPNLYWYRQAAGRGLQLLFYSVGIGQISSEVPQNLSASRPQDRQFILSSKKLLLSDSGFYLCAWSKAGGRINSYEQYFGPGTRLTVT.